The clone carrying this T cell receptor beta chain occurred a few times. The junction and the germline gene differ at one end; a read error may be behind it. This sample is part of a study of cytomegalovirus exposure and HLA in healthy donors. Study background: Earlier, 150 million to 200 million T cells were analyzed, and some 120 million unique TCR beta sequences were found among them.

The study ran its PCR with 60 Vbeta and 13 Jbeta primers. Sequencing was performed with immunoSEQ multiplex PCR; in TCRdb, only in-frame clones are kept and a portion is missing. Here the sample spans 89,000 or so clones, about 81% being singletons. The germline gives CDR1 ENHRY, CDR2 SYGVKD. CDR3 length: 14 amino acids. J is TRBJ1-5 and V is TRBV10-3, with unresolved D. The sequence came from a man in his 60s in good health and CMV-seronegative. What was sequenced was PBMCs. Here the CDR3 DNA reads TGTGCCAGCAGTTACGGCCAGGAAAATCAGCCCCAGCATTTT. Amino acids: CASSYGQENQPQHF.